Below, 7 T cell receptor beta chains from the same sample are listed, as sequenced in a study of technical replicates of blood from a handful of donors. TCRdb keeps only in-frame clones here, not all; method: immunoSEQ multiplex PCR. The repertoire holds more than 65,000 clones, with under 97% as singletons. Source material: T cells isolated from PBMCs. The receptors here all came from a human donor in good health.

This chain joins TRBV13 and TRBJ2-7, with D tentatively TRBD1 (5 bases). The V gene lost 1 base and the J gene lost 2 bases, with 9 bases spanning the gap. The CDR3 loop spans 14 amino acids. CDR1 PRHDT and CDR2 FYEKMQ come from the germline V gene (reference sequence). The CDR3 sequence is CASSLDDSPYEQYF. As DNA, the CDR3 is TGTGCCAGCAGCTTAGACGACAGCCCCTACGAGCAGTACTTC. The entire variable domain, with the rest obtained from reference TRBV13 and TRBJ2-7, is as follows: AAGVIQSPRHLIKEKRETATLKCYPIPRHDTVYWYQQGPGQDPQFLISFYEKMQSDKGSIPDRFSAQQFSDYHSELNMSSLELGDSALYFCASSLDDSPYEQYFGPGTRLTVT.

The chain joins TRBV11-2 to TRBJ2-2; the match to TRBD1 covers 9 bases. The V and J ends lost 4 bases and 4 bases, in that order; junction bases with no gene match: 10. The CDR3 totals 17 residues. Germline CDR1 and CDR2: SGHAT and FQNNGV. The CDR3 here is CASSSSGTGIPTGELFF. CDR3 nucleotides: TGTGCCAGCAGCTCCTCCGGGACAGGGATCCCCACCGGGGAGCTGTTTTTT.

The chain employs TRBV9 and TRBJ2-7; 8 bases line up with TRBD2. The CDR3 spans 17 residues. CDR1 and CDR2 (germline): SGDLS, YYNGEE. Trimming at V came to 0 bases and at J to 2 bases, leaving 10 bases not matched to a gene. The DNA for the CDR3 is TGTGCCAGCAGCGTAGGAGGTAGCGGGGCGTTTACCTACGAGCAGTACTTC. As protein: CASSVGGSGAFTYEQYF. Drawing the rest from reference TRBV9 and TRBJ2-7, the complete variable domain is DSGVTQTPKHLITATGQRVTLRCSPRSGDLSVYWYQQSLDQGLQFLIQYYNGEERAKGNILERFSAQQFPDLHSELNLSSLELGDSALYFCASSVGGSGAFTYEQYFGPGTRLTVT.

Written as DNA, the CDR3 is TGTGCCAGCAGCCTATTCGAATGGGGACAGGGGATGCAGCCCCAGCATTTT. Encoded protein: CASSLFEWGQGMQPQHF. The chain has TRBV21-1 and TRBJ1-5; the D segment call TRBD1 is taken from the table without a DNA check. TRBV21-1 is shown as a pseudogene. The CDR3 has 17 residues.

The chain has TRBV10-3 and TRBJ2-7; D call uncertain. The CDR3 length is 12 residues. Germline values: CDR1 ENHRY, CDR2 SYGVKD. Trimming took off 6 bases at V and 4 bases at J, with 10 bases between the two ends. The CDR3 spells CAISRGRYEQYF. CDR3 DNA sequence: TGTGCCATCAGCCGCGGTAGGTACGAGCAGTACTTC.

The chain employs TRBV11-3 and TRBJ1-1; weak D call: TRBD1 (5 bases). The CDR3 consists of 12 residues. V was clipped by 8 bases and J by 3 bases, with 10 bases between them. Germline V gives CDR1 SGHNT, CDR2 YENEEA. CDR3 sequence reads: CASSPGYTEAFF. The CDR3 coding sequence is TGTGCCAGCTCCCCAGGGTACACTGAAGCTTTCTTT.

This chain connects TRBV7-3 to TRBJ2-7; TRBD2 aligns across 7 bases. Germline lookup yields CDR1 SGHTA and CDR2 FQGTGA. This CDR3 spans 14 amino acids. J gave up 5 bases and V 2 bases, and 6 bases lay outside the gene matches. The CDR3 DNA follows: TGTGCCAGCAGCTTAGCGGGAGTAATCCACGAGCAGTACTTC. Amino acid sequence: CASSLAGVIHEQYF.